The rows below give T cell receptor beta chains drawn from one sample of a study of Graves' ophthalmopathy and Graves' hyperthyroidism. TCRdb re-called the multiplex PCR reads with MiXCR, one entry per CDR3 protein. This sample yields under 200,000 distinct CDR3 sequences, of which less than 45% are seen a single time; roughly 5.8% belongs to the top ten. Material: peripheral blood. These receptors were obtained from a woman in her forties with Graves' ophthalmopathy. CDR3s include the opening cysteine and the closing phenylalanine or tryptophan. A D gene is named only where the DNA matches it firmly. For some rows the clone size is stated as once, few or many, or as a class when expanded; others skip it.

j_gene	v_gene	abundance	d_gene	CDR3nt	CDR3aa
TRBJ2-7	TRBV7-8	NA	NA	TGTGCCAGCAGCTTAGGTTCGGGCCTCACCTACGAGCAGTACTTC	CASSLGSGLTYEQYF
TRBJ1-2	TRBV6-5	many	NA	TGTGCCAGCAGTCCCACGGGGGCGCAGGACTATGGCTACACCTTC	CASSPTGAQDYGYTF
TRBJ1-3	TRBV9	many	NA	TGTGCCAGCAGCGCTCATTTGGTCGGTAACGCGGCTGGAAACACCATATATTTT	CASSAHLVGNAAGNTIYF
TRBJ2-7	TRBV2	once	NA	TGTGCCAGCAGTGAAGGTAGCGTAGGCTACGAGCAGTACTTC	CASSEGSVGYEQYF
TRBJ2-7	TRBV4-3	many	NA	TGCGCCAGCAGCCAAGTGTTCGGGGGCGAGCAGTACTTC	CASSQVFGGEQYF
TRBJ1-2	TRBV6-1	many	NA	TGTGCCAGCACAGCCGGGGTTAACTATGGCTACACCTTC	CASTAGVNYGYTF
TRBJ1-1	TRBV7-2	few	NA	TGTGCCAGCAGCTTATCGGGATTAGTGGCTTTCTTT	CASSLSGLVAFF
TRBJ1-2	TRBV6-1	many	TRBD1	TGTGCCAGCAGCCTCGACAGGGGGCAAGGGGGCTACACCTTC	CASSLDRGQGGYTF
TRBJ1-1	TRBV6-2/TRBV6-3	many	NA	TGTGCCACCCAGGCAGGCGTGAACACTGAAGCTTTCTTT	CATQAGVNTEAFF
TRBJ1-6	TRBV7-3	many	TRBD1	TGTGCCAGCAGCTCCTCAGGGGGTACTAATTCACCCCTCCACTTT	CASSSSGGTNSPLHF
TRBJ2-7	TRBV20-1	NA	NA	TGCAGTGCTACTTCCGGGACCCTGATCGGCTACGAGCAGTACTTC	CSATSGTLIGYEQYF
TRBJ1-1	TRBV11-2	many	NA	TGTGCCAGCAGCTTACGGGGGGGCGCGGTCATGAACACTGAAGCTTTCTTT	CASSLRGGAVMNTEAFF
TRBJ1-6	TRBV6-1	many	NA	TGTGCCAGCAGCTTCAATACCGGGATCACCCGAGGTTCACCCCTCCACTTT	CASSFNTGITRGSPLHF
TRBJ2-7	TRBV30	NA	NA	TGTGCCTGGAGTGCTAACAGGGCCTACGAGCAGTACTTC	CAWSANRAYEQYF
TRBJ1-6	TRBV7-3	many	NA	TGTGCCAGCAGCTTAGAGTATCTGGGGAACCTCCACTTT	CASSLEYLGNLHF